Following are 25 T cell receptor beta chains from one sample sequenced in a study of post-analysis software for immune sequencing data. No antigens are known for them. Overall study findings and caveats: Five or six TRBV segments, TRBV5-6, TRBV5-1 and TRBV20-1 among them, were found more frequent in patients than controls.

Libraries were made from TCR beta cDNA, and they carried unique molecular identifiers. TCRdb called the PCR reads again in MiXCR, with one record for every CDR3 protein. This table has about 460,000 distinct CDR3 sequences, under 55% appearing once. The sample comprised blood. The source of these receptors is a girl aged 10 to 17 with multiple sclerosis.

This clonotype was recorded a few times. CDR3 coding DNA: TGCAGTGCTAGGAGCCTAGCGGGAGGAGAGACCCAGTACTTC. It codes for CSARSLAGGETQYF. V is TRBV20-1 and J is TRBJ2-5; TRBD2 aligns across 11 bases. CDR1 and CDR2 from the germline V gene are DFQATT and SNEGSKA (reference sequence). V shed 3 bases, J shed 4 bases, and the junction held 4 bases outside the gene matches. The CDR3 covers 14 residues.

Only a few counts were recorded for this clonotype. The chain carries TRBV7-2 and TRBJ1-2, with a weak D call TRBD1 (5 bases). CDR1 is SGHTA, CDR2 FQGNSA, per germline. The V gene lost 2 bases and the J gene lost 4 bases, with 11 bases spanning the gap. CDR3 length equals 14 residues. The CDR3 spells CASSLTDSLYGYTF. CDR3 in DNA: TGTGCCAGCAGCTTAACCGACAGCCTCTATGGCTACACCTTC.

The V and J genes are TRBV2 and TRBJ2-3; D is perhaps TRBD2 (6 bases). This CDR3 has 15 amino acids. Between the trimmed V and J ends, which lost 4 bases and 3 bases, there was a span of 14 bases. The germline V gene has CDR1 SNHLY and CDR2 FYNNEI. CDR3 DNA sequence: TGTGCCAGCAGTGTTATAGGAGGGAGGACAGATACGCAGTATTTT. This translates into CASSVIGGRTDTQYF. Based on the CDR3 plus reference TRBV2 and TRBJ2-3, the full variable domain is EPEVTQTPSHQVTQMGQEVILRCVPISNHLYFYWYRQILGQKVEFLVSFYNNEISEKSEIFDDQFSVERPDGSNFTLKIRSTKLEDSAMYFCASSVIGGRTDTQYFGPGTRLTVL.

This clonotype was seen more than once but under ten times. This rearrangement joins TRBV11-1 to TRBJ2-1; 9 bases map to TRBD2. The CDR3 has 13 residues. V dropped 7 bases and J dropped 8; count of bases not matched to a gene: 6. CDR1 SGHAT and CDR2 FQDESV come from the germline V gene (reference sequence). The DNA of the CDR3 is TGTGCCAGCACCTCAGCGGGGGGATATGAGCAGTTCTTC. Protein sequence: CASTSAGGYEQFF.

This chain uses TRBV9 with TRBJ1-1; D gene uncertain. V shed 3 bases and J shed 8 bases, with 17 bases lying between them. Germline V CDR1 and CDR2: SGDLS, YYNGEE. This CDR3 contains 14 residues. The CDR3 loop reads CASSGIPHNPEAFF. CDR3 coding DNA: TGTGCCAGCAGCGGTATTCCACACAACCCCGAAGCTTTCTTT.

This clonotype was detected only once. This chain joins TRBV9 and TRBJ2-3, with 8 bases aligning to TRBD1. The germline gives CDR1 SGDLS, CDR2 YYNGEE. V shed 4 bases, J shed 1 base, and the junction held 23 bases outside the gene matches. The CDR3 length is 21 residues. CDR3 amino acids: CASSSRESDRARLYGTDTQYF. The DNA for the CDR3 is TGTGCCAGCAGCTCACGGGAATCGGACAGGGCCCGCTTGTACGGCACAGATACGCAGTATTTT.

This rearrangement joins TRBV29-1 to TRBJ2-1; D is unclear. CDR3 size: 13 residues. V lost 6 bases to trimming and J lost 7 bases, with 16 bases between them. Germline assignment: CDR1 SQVTM and CDR2 ANQGSEA. CDR3 residues: CSVAAPLQNEQFF. The CDR3 DNA reads TGCAGCGTCGCCGCACCACTACAGAATGAGCAGTTCTTC.

This clonotype was detected only a few times. The rearrangement links TRBV20-1 to TRBJ2-3; D is ambiguous. V was trimmed by 3 bases and J by 5 bases, leaving 6 bases between them. CDR3 length equals 11 residues. Per the germline V gene, CDR1 is DFQATT and CDR2 is SNEGSKA (reference sequence). CDR3 sequence reads: CSARREDTQYF. CDR3 sequence (DNA): TGCAGTGCTAGGAGAGAAGATACGCAGTATTTT.

The chain recombines TRBV20-1 with TRBJ2-1; D gene uncertain. V gave up 1 base and J gave up 7 bases, with 11 bases separating them. CDR1 is DFQATT, CDR2 SNEGSKA, per germline (reference sequence). The CDR3 runs 13 residues. CDR3 nucleotide sequence: TGCAGTGCTAGAGTCAACGGGCCTAATGAGCAGTTCTTC. Translating it yields CSARVNGPNEQFF.

The V call is TRBV18, the J call TRBJ2-5; D uncertain. The CDR3 loop spans 14 amino acids. Germline values: CDR1 KGHSH, CDR2 LQKENI. V lost 0 bases and J lost 4, with 9 bases in between. In DNA, the CDR3 is TGTGCCAGCTCACCACCGTCACCCCCAGAGACCCAGTACTTC. Translation: CASSPPSPPETQYF.

On this clonotype itself: Possible read error: a much larger clone is one base away. This rearrangement joins TRBV7-3 to TRBJ2-3, with 9 bases aligning to TRBD1. CDR3 length: 16 residues. Germline-derived CDR1 and CDR2 are SGHTA and FQGTGA. The DNA for the CDR3 is TGTGCCAGCGCCCTAAGGGGGACAGGGCGGGGAGATACGCTGTATTTT. Protein product: CASALRGTGRGDTLYF.

This clonotype was seen more than once but under ten times. The CDR3 nucleotides are TGTGCCAGCAGCTCTGGACACCTCTACAATGAGCAGTTCTTC. Its protein is CASSSGHLYNEQFF. The genes are TRBV7-9 and TRBJ2-1; a weak D match, TRBD1 (5 bases). Trimming left V 4 bases short and J 3 bases short, with 10 bases between. Per the germline V gene, CDR1 is SEHNR and CDR2 is FQNEAQ (reference sequence). The length of the CDR3 is 14 residues.

This rearrangement joins TRBV20-1 to TRBJ2-5; 7 bases agree with TRBD1. This CDR3 spans 14 amino acids. The V and J ends lost 4 bases and 3 bases, in that order; junction bases with no gene match: 8. Germline lookup yields CDR1 DFQATT and CDR2 SNEGSKA (reference sequence). DNA for the CDR3: TGCAGTGCTAAGAACAGGGGCGTGGAAGAGACCCAGTACTTC. Its translation is CSAKNRGVEETQYF.

This clonotype has more than one count but fewer than ten. The chain employs TRBV28 and TRBJ2-7, with 8 bases that match TRBD2. The J call may be incorrect, as the DNA end agrees better with TRBJ2-5. In germline, CDR1 is MDHEN, CDR2 SYDVKM. The CDR3 is made up of 16 amino acids. The CDR3 loop is CASSARSLTSDETQYF. The CDR3 region has the DNA TGTGCCAGCAGTGCCCGTTCTTTGACTAGCGATGAGACCCAGTACTTC.

The rearrangement uses TRBV28 and TRBJ1-2; 9 bases are a match to TRBD1. V shed 5 bases and J 0 bases; nucleotides not matched to a gene: 7. The CDR3 consists of 16 residues. In germline, CDR1 is MDHEN, CDR2 SYDVKM. The CDR3 loop reads CASSGGNRGPNYGYTF. CDR3 nucleotide sequence: TGTGCCAGCAGTGGAGGGAACAGGGGGCCTAACTATGGCTACACCTTC.

The V and J genes are TRBV20-1 and TRBJ2-5; TRBD1 aligns across 9 bases. The J call may be wrong; the DNA end is better matched by TRBJ2-7. Per the germline V gene, CDR1 is DFQATT and CDR2 is SNEGSKA (reference sequence). This CDR3 is built from 14 residues. The CDR3 nucleotides read TGCAGTGCTAGATACCCTGGGACAGGGCACGAGCAGTACTTC. Its protein product is CSARYPGTGHEQYF.

This chain links TRBV29-1 with TRBJ2-7, with a possible D match to TRBD1 (6 bases). Trimming took 7 bases from V and 2 from J, leaving 15 bases between them. CDR3 size: 13 residues. CDR1 is SQVTM and CDR2 is ANQGSEA in the germline V gene. CDR3 sequence (DNA): TGCAGCGCGGTACAGGGAACCCCCTACGAGCAGTACTTC. This gives the protein CSAVQGTPYEQYF.

This clonotype was observed a few times. This chain uses TRBV7-3 with TRBJ2-1; no firm D call. Germline-derived CDR1 and CDR2 are SGHTA and FQGTGA. V lost 2 bases to trimming and J lost 5 bases, with 10 bases between them. This CDR3 contains 14 residues. CDR3 in amino acids: CASSLEVNNNEQFF. CDR3 bases: TGTGCCAGCAGCTTAGAGGTCAACAACAATGAGCAGTTCTTC.

This chain connects TRBV20-1 to TRBJ2-7; D is unresolved. Germline values: CDR1 DFQATT, CDR2 SNEGSKA (reference sequence). The CDR3 has 12 amino acids. The V end was cut by 8 bases, the J end by 0 bases, with 11 bases between. The CDR3 protein is CSLRWSSYEQYF. CDR3 coding DNA: TGCAGTCTTAGATGGTCCTCCTACGAGCAGTACTTC.

This clonotype was seen a handful of times. The chain uses TRBV6-2 or TRBV6-3 and TRBJ2-7; 7 nucleotides match TRBD1. V was clipped by 6 bases and J by 4 bases; unmatched bases: 9. Germline-derived CDR1 and CDR2 are MNHEY and SVGEGT. The CDR3 spans 14 residues. CDR3 in amino acids: CASRKSNRGYEQYF. CDR3 DNA: TGTGCCAGCAGAAAATCCAACAGGGGATACGAGCAGTACTTC.

The gene calls are TRBV7-2 and TRBJ2-1, with TRBD1 identical over 9 bases. V trimming: 3 bases; J trimming: 3 bases; junction bases outside the gene matches: 6. Germline V lookup: CDR1 SGHTA, CDR2 FQGNSA. This CDR3 spans 16 amino acids. CDR3 sequence (DNA): TGTGCCAGCAGCTTCCCGGGACAGGGAATCTACAATGAGCAGTTCTTC. It codes for CASSFPGQGIYNEQFF. Full variable domain (outside the CDR3, taken from reference TRBV7-2 and TRBJ2-1): GAGVSQSPSNKVTEKGKDVELRCDPISGHTALYWYRQSLGQGLEFLIYFQGNSAPDKSGLPSDRFSAERTGGSVSTLTIQRTQQEDSAVYLCASSFPGQGIYNEQFFGPGTRLTVL.

The chain couples TRBV12-3 or TRBV12-4 to TRBJ1-1; 7 nucleotides align to TRBD1. CDR3 length: 16 residues. The V gene end was trimmed by 6 bases and the J gene end by 0 bases; junction bases not matched to a gene: 10. CDR3 amino acids: CASSKGQELMNTEAFF. CDR3 nucleotide sequence: TGTGCCAGCAGCAAAGGACAGGAACTCATGAACACTGAAGCTTTCTTT.

The rearrangement links TRBV7-2 to TRBJ2-3; TRBD2 matches 10 bases. Trimming took 4 bases from V and 3 from J; bases not matched to a gene: 4. Germline CDR1 SGHTA, CDR2 FQGNSA. This CDR3 has 15 amino acids. The CDR3 DNA follows: TGTGCCAGCAGCTCTGCGGGACTAGCGACAGATACGCAGTATTTT. Its translation is CASSSAGLATDTQYF.

In its sample, this clonotype was seen a few times. The chain combines TRBV12-3 or TRBV12-4 with TRBJ2-5, with D maybe TRBD2 (7 bases). The CDR3 has 15 amino acids. Deletions cut 7 bases from V and 5 bases from J, with 20 bases between. The CDR3 DNA reads TGTGCCAGCACTTCCTGGGGGGGGCTCTGGGAGACCCAGTACTTC. Protein product: CASTSWGGLWETQYF.

To note about this clonotype: At one end the junction does not follow the germline gene, possibly because of a read error. The V gene is TRBV7-9, the J gene TRBJ1-2; no clear D. The V gene's germline CDR1 is SEHNR and CDR2 FQNEAQ (reference sequence). This CDR3 has 16 residues. DNA of the CDR3: TGTGCCCGCAGCCCCGGGCCCACCGCCGTTTACTATGGCTACACCTTC. It yields the protein CARSPGPTAVYYGYTF. Drawing the rest from reference TRBV7-9 and TRBJ1-2, the complete variable domain is DTGVSQNPRHKITKRGQNVTFRCDPISEHNRLYWYRQTLGQGPEFLTYFQNEAQLEKSRLLSDRFSAERPKGSFSTLEIQRTEQGDSAMYLCARSPGPTAVYYGYTFGSGTRLTVV.